These T cell receptor beta chains were read from a single sample in a study of beta chain features in type 1 diabetes. The data were produced by immunoSEQ multiplex PCR, yet TCRdb's version contains in-frame clones alone and is incomplete. Among some 200,000 clones listed, under 13% were seen once. Sequencing was done on a sample of central memory CD4+ T cells from blood. The origin of the receptors is a man aged 18 to 35 in good health. The CDR3 runs from the conserved cysteine through the conserved F or W. The order of the fields is J gene, V gene, CDR3 protein.

J: TRBJ2-7
V: TRBV25-1
CDR3: CASSPGGYEQYF

J: TRBJ2-2
V: TRBV7-3
CDR3: CASSLATGTGELFF

J: TRBJ1-2
V: TRBV28
CDR3: CASSLPTLTGGGYTF

J: TRBJ1-1
V: TRBV11-2
CDR3: CASSHPPRGTEAFF

J: TRBJ2-1
V: TRBV5-1
CDR3: CASSLLAGGRNEQFF

J: TRBJ1-1
V: TRBV15
CDR3: CATSTGNTEAFF

J: TRBJ2-3
V: TRBV29-1
CDR3: CSVASSTDTQYF

J: TRBJ1-1
V: TRBV5-4
CDR3: CASQILRVGHTEAFF

J: TRBJ2-2
V: TRBV4-2
CDR3: CASSRLQGAGTGELFF

J: TRBJ2-3
V: TRBV5-1
CDR3: CASSLYLVGTQYF

J: TRBJ2-7
V: TRBV18
CDR3: CASSPSGSGGAEQYF

J: TRBJ2-7
V: TRBV9
CDR3: CASSPGQAGYEQYF

J: TRBJ2-5
V: TRBV5-6
CDR3: CASWRTGGEETQYF

J: TRBJ1-1
V: TRBV10-3
CDR3: CAIQGLPNTEAFF

J: TRBJ2-5
V: TRBV7-8
CDR3: CASSFQTGRRETQYF

J: TRBJ1-1
V: TRBV7-2
CDR3: CASSDRRQGGNTEAFF

J: TRBJ2-5
V: TRBV30
CDR3: CAWSPLPATETQYF

J: TRBJ1-4
V: TRBV7-2
CDR3: CASSLSRDRPEKLFF

J: TRBJ2-7
V: TRBV2
CDR3: CASSELSSTEQYF

J: TRBJ2-3
V: TRBV6-6
CDR3: CASSYGTDTQYF

J: TRBJ2-7
V: TRBV18
CDR3: CASSPQPNEQYF

J: TRBJ2-7
V: TRBV7-2
CDR3: CASSLALAYEQYF

J: TRBJ2-2
V: TRBV5-1
CDR3: CASSPDRVDNGELFF

J: TRBJ2-7
V: TRBV28
CDR3: CASSLGYEQYF

J: TRBJ2-5
V: TRBV29-1
CDR3: CSVEEVDRGREGQYF

J: TRBJ1-1
V: TRBV5-1
CDR3: CASSLGGDNTEAFF

J: TRBJ1-2
V: TRBV7-2
CDR3: CASSTRDRGYYGYTF

J: TRBJ1-1
V: TRBV7-2
CDR3: CASSLVGGPDTEAFF

J: TRBJ2-1
V: TRBV2
CDR3: CASSQEGALDEQFF

J: TRBJ1-4
V: TRBV5-4
CDR3: CASSLGQGQGREKLFF

J: TRBJ2-5
V: TRBV28
CDR3: CASSRPAASGKETQYF

J: TRBJ2-3
V: TRBV11-2
CDR3: CASSSDGTSTDTQYF

J: TRBJ2-1
V: TRBV2
CDR3: CASSRDRSYNEQFF

J: TRBJ2-7
V: TRBV27
CDR3: CASSRKIKDEQYF

J: TRBJ2-1
V: TRBV20-1
CDR3: CSARVYNEQFF

J: TRBJ2-1
V: TRBV5-6
CDR3: CASSPSTFDEQFF

J: TRBJ1-1
V: TRBV29-1
CDR3: CSVQGRAEAFF

J: TRBJ2-7
V: TRBV7-8
CDR3: CASSLERGGTFYEQYF

J: TRBJ2-3
V: TRBV18
CDR3: CASSPDRVSTDTQYF

J: TRBJ2-3
V: TRBV7-9
CDR3: CASSPDRTDTDTQYF

J: TRBJ2-2
V: TRBV7-8
CDR3: CASSLAGTGELFF

J: TRBJ2-3
V: TRBV13
CDR3: CASSRAGDTQYF

J: TRBJ2-7
V: TRBV30
CDR3: CAWSKGQGEIYEQYF